This T cell receptor (beta chain) stems from a study of CD8 T cells in Susac syndrome. Per the germline V gene, CDR1 is SGHTA and CDR2 is FQGTGA. The CDR3 consists of 14 residues. With V trimmed by 3 bases and J by 4 bases, 2 bases remained unmatched. RNA totalling roughly 0.45 to 1 ug underwent reverse transcription with random hexamers. TCRdb ran MiXCR on the immunoSEQ multiplex PCR reads and lists one entry per CDR3 protein. The sample yields about 120,000 distinct CDR3 sequences, roughly 92% seen once. Of note for this clonotype: The antigen is undetermined.

Whole-study results and caveats: A relatively small number of individuals underwent TCR sequencing and HLA analysis.

The controls were healthy donors who were matched for age and sex. TEMRA cells were FACS-enriched and CD8+ and CD4+ T cells negatively isolated. V gene TRBV7-3 combines with J gene TRBJ2-2; 7 positions match TRBD2. This TCR came from a human donor in good health. The sequenced sample consisted of CD8+ T cells from PBMCs. The CDR3 loop reads CASSFGGGTGELFF. The DNA for the CDR3 is TGTGCCAGCAGCTTCGGCGGGGGCACCGGGGAGCTGTTTTTT. Looking up the rest from reference TRBV7-3 and TRBJ2-2 gives the full variable domain: GAGVSQTPSNKVTEKGKYVELRCDPISGHTALYWYRQSLGQGPEFLIYFQGTGAADDSGLPNDRFFAVRPEGSVSTLKIQRTERGDSAVYLCASSFGGGTGELFFGEGSRLTVL.